Sequencing of this T cell receptor (beta chain) was carried out in a study of CD8 T cells in ankylosing spondylitis. The V and J ends lost 8 bases and 1 base respectively, with 13 bases between them. CDR3 length: 14 amino acids. This clonotype was recorded many times. TCRdb reanalysed the 5' RACE reads using MiXCR and keeps one entry per CDR3 protein. The data contain more than 95,000 distinct CDR3 sequences, almost 8.5% of them singletons. The clonotype was recovered from a male donor with ankylosing spondylitis or in good health (not recorded which). The chain employs TRBV12-3 or TRBV12-4 and TRBJ2-3; D gene unclear. Source material: blood, either unsorted or a sorted T cell fraction (not recorded which). The DNA for the CDR3 is TGTGCCAGCCGTCCAACTTATCGCACAGATACGCAGTATTTT. Its translation is CASRPTYRTDTQYF.